The present T cell receptor (beta chain) was sequenced within a study of T cell responses to AZD1222 COVID-19 vaccine. Findings and caveats of the study: The span of vaccine-associated CD4 TCRs extended across spike, with dominance at 160-218 and 743-854.

The table came from immunoSEQ multiplex PCR; TCRdb's copy has only in-frame clones and leaves some out. The data contain more than 150,000 clones, 75% to 90% of them singletons. About this clone: Its antigen is unidentified.

The receptor comes from an adult in good health. Here the sequenced sample was peripheral blood, taken on day 0 of MenACWY control vaccination.

DNA for the CDR3: TGTGCCAGCAGCCAGGGAGGGCCGCGTAGCAATGAGCAGTTCTTC. Its protein product is CASSQGGPRSNEQFF. This chain uses TRBV5-6 with TRBJ2-1; TRBD2 matches 7 bases. The CDR3 is 15 residues long. Losses at the gene ends were 4 bases for V and 6 bases for J; bases not matched to a gene: 10. Germline CDR1 SGHDT, CDR2 YYEEEE.